A selection of T cell receptor beta chains follows, all from one sample in a study of shared clonotypes between healthy human individuals. The method was immunoSEQ multiplex PCR; TCRdb's version includes in-frame clones alone and lacks a portion of them. The sample lists around 340,000 clones; about 73% were seen once. The sequencing sample was made of memory CD4+ T cells sorted from blood. The origin of the receptors is a man under 40 in good health. CDR3s include the opening cysteine and the closing phenylalanine or tryptophan. A D gene is named only where the DNA matches it firmly. Only part of the rows carry a size: once, few, many, or a class if the clone is expanded.

j_gene,len,abundance,d_gene,v_gene,CDR3nt,CDR3aa
TRBJ1-6,14,-,-,TRBV14,TGTGCCAGCAGCCATCGGGGTGTTAATTCACCCCTCCACTTT,CASSHRGVNSPLHF
TRBJ2-1,15,few,-,TRBV6-4,TGTGCCAGCAGTAAACAGGGAGGATCCTACAATGAGCAGTTCTTC,CASSKQGGSYNEQFF
TRBJ2-7,15,-,TRBD2,TRBV11-2,TGTGCCAGCAGCTCCCGACTAGCGGGAGTTGACGAGCAGTACTTC,CASSSRLAGVDEQYF
TRBJ2-7,15,once,TRBD1,TRBV19,TGTGCCAGTAGTATCGGAACAGGGGGAATCTACGAGCAGTACTTC,CASSIGTGGIYEQYF
TRBJ2-1,15,-,TRBD2,TRBV7-3,TGTGCCAGCAGCCCGATAGCGGGTTCCTACAATGAGCAGTTCTTC,CASSPIAGSYNEQFF
TRBJ1-4,12,-,-,TRBV2,TGTGCCAGCAATTGGGGATCGGAAAAACTGTTTTTT,CASNWGSEKLFF
TRBJ1-2,13,few,TRBD1,TRBV29-1,TGCAGCGTTGTGGGGGGACAGGGAGGAGGCTACACCTTC,CSVVGGQGGGYTF
TRBJ2-7,16,-,TRBD1,TRBV5-1,TGCGCCAGCAGCTTGGTTCCCGGGACAGGCTCCTACGAGCAGTACTTC,CASSLVPGTGSYEQYF
TRBJ2-5,14,-,TRBD2,TRBV2,TGTGCCAGCAGCCCTCTAGCGGGAGAAGAGACCCAGTACTTC,CASSPLAGEETQYF
TRBJ2-7,16,-,-,TRBV5-1,TGCGCCAGCAGCTTGCTTCTCGGGGGACGTACCTACGAGCAGTACTTC,CASSLLLGGRTYEQYF
TRBJ2-7,13,-,TRBD2,TRBV18,TGTGCCAGCTCACCAAGGGGCGGGAGCGAGCAGTACTTC,CASSPRGGSEQYF
TRBJ1-3,16,-,-,TRBV7-9,TGTGCCAGCAGTTCCAGGACAGAAAGCTCTGGAAACACCATATATTTT,CASSSRTESSGNTIYF
TRBJ2-1,14,once,-,TRBV10-2,TGCGCCAGCAGGGGGAGAGGTGGGTACAATGAGCAGTTCTTC,CASRGRGGYNEQFF
TRBJ2-5,13,-,-,TRBV4-3,TGCGCCAGCAGCCAAGATTGGGCGTCCTCGCAGTACTTC,CASSQDWASSQYF
TRBJ1-2,15,-,TRBD1,TRBV2,TGTGCCAGCACCACCACAGGGGGCGGGAGCTATGGCTACACCTTC,CASTTTGGGSYGYTF
TRBJ2-7,14,-,TRBD1,TRBV19,TGTGCCAGCCAGGAGGGGACAGGGGGGAACGAGCAGTACTTC,CASQEGTGGNEQYF
TRBJ2-3,14,-,TRBD2,TRBV10-3,TGTGCCATCACGGGAGGGCCCGATACAGATACGCAGTATTTT,CAITGGPDTDTQYF
TRBJ2-1,14,-,-,TRBV29-1,TGCAGCGTCTCGATTGGGAGCTCCTACAATGAGCAGTTCTTC,CSVSIGSSYNEQFF
TRBJ1-1,12,-,-,TRBV14,TGTGCCAGCAGCCAAGTGAGCACTGAAGCTTTCTTT,CASSQVSTEAFF
TRBJ1-6,15,few,-,TRBV18,TGTGCCAGCTCACCTGGGACTTTGGGATCCGAATCCCTCCACTTT,CASSPGTLGSESLHF
TRBJ1-1,15,-,-,TRBV18,TGTGCCAGCCGGTCAGACCCTCGGGGCCATACTGAAGCTTTCTTT,CASRSDPRGHTEAFF
TRBJ2-1,16,few,-,TRBV19,TGTGCCAGTAGTATATCGATGATTTCCCTCGGGAATGAGCAGTTCTTC,CASSISMISLGNEQFF
TRBJ1-2,15,-,-,TRBV6-1,TGTGCCAGCAGTGAAGCGGCGAAGGGGAGCTATGGCTACACCTTC,CASSEAAKGSYGYTF
TRBJ2-5,15,few,-,TRBV29-1,TGCAGCGTTGAGGGGGGGACAGGCGAGCAAGAGACCCAGTACTTC,CSVEGGTGEQETQYF
TRBJ2-1,14,-,TRBD2,TRBV18,TGTGCCAGCTCACTACTAGCGCCAAACAATGAGCAGTTCTTC,CASSLLAPNNEQFF
TRBJ2-1,16,-,-,TRBV12-5,TGTGCTAGTGGACCGGAAGGGGGGGCTTCCTACAATGAGCAGTTCTTC,CASGPEGGASYNEQFF